Listed below are T cell receptor beta chains from one sample, sequenced in a study of T cell responses to AZD1222 COVID-19 vaccine. Clones were sequenced by immunoSEQ multiplex PCR, and TCRdb holds only the in-frame ones, with some missing. Among over 100,000 clones listed, 75% to 90% were seen once. Sample: peripheral blood, taken on day 0 of AZD1222 vaccination. The receptors derive from an adult in good health. The CDR3 runs from the conserved cysteine through the conserved F or W. The D gene is left open where the match is weak. A clone size is listed for some rows: how often the clone was seen (once, few, many), or a class if it is expanded.

cdr3_nt cdr3_aa d_call j_call v_call clone_size
TGTGCCAGCTCACCGGGAGGGGGGAGCTACAATGAGCAGTTCTTC CASSPGGGSYNEQFF NA TRBJ2-1 TRBV18 NA
TGTGCCAGCTCCGTGTACTATGGCTACACCTTC CASSVYYGYTF NA TRBJ1-2 TRBV2 few
TGTGCCAGTAGTATAGTGGCAGAGAACACTGAAGCTTTCTTT CASSIVAENTEAFF NA TRBJ1-1 TRBV19 NA
TGTGCCAGCAGCTTAGTAGCGGGGTGGTCCTACAATGAGCAGTTCTTC CASSLVAGWSYNEQFF TRBD2 TRBJ2-1 TRBV7-2 NA
TGTGCCAGCAGCAGGAGTGGCAATCAGCCCCAGCATTTT CASSRSGNQPQHF NA TRBJ1-5 TRBV6-5 few
TGTGCCAGCAGTTACTCAAGGGGTGGTAGCACAGATACGCAGTATTTT CASSYSRGGSTDTQYF NA TRBJ2-3 TRBV6-2/TRBV6-3 NA
TGTGCCAGCAGTGAGACAGGGAACTATGGCTACACCTTC CASSETGNYGYTF TRBD1 TRBJ1-2 TRBV6-4 few
TGTGCCTGGAGTGGTTTTACTCTGACAGGGGATCAGGGCTACACCTTC CAWSGFTLTGDQGYTF TRBD1 TRBJ1-2 TRBV30 NA
TGTGCCATCAGTGGTGGGGGGTCAGGCAATGAGCAGTTCTTC CAISGGGSGNEQFF NA TRBJ2-1 TRBV10-3 NA
TGCGCCAGCAGCTTGGGACCTGCTGAAAAACTGTTTTTT CASSLGPAEKLFF NA TRBJ1-4 TRBV5-1 few
TGTGCCAGCAGTTGGGGGACAGGTCCATCAGATACGCAGTATTTT CASSWGTGPSDTQYF TRBD1 TRBJ2-3 TRBV6-5 NA
TGCGCCAGCAGCTTTGCTGAGACTAGCGGGACCCAGTACTTC CASSFAETSGTQYF TRBD2 TRBJ2-5 TRBV5-1 NA
TGCAGCGTTGTTAGGGGGACAGCGAACACTGAAGCTTTCTTT CSVVRGTANTEAFF TRBD1 TRBJ1-1 TRBV29-1 NA
TGTGCCAGCAGCCCACCCGCAGATTCTAATGAAAAACTGTTTTTT CASSPPADSNEKLFF NA TRBJ1-4 TRBV7-9 NA
TGTGCCAGTAGTTCCCTTCCCGGGAGTGAAGCTTTCTTT CASSSLPGSEAFF NA TRBJ1-1 TRBV19 NA
TGTGCCAGCAGCTTGGAACAGGTCGGTGGCTACACCTTC CASSLEQVGGYTF NA TRBJ1-2 TRBV7-6 NA
TGTGCCAGCAGCTTCCGCCTGGAAGAGCAGTACTTC CASSFRLEEQYF NA TRBJ2-7 TRBV5-8 NA
TGTGCCAGCAGCCCCCGGCAGCATCAGCCCCAGCATTTT CASSPRQHQPQHF NA TRBJ1-5 TRBV6-2/TRBV6-3 NA
TGTGCCAGCAGCCAAATTCAACATAATGATGAAAAACTGTTTTTT CASSQIQHNDEKLFF NA TRBJ1-4 TRBV4-2 NA
TGTGCCAGCACCATCCAAGGGACTAGCGGGGGGACGAAGCAGTTCTTC CASTIQGTSGGTKQFF TRBD2 TRBJ2-1 TRBV2 NA
TGTGCCAGTAGTAAATCGGGACCCACGAACACCGGGGAGCTGTTTTTT CASSKSGPTNTGELFF NA TRBJ2-2 TRBV19 NA
TGTGCCAGCAGCTTCAAGGACGGTGAAGCTTTCTTT CASSFKDGEAFF NA TRBJ1-1 TRBV5-4 NA